This T cell receptor (beta chain) emerged from a study of blood T cell repertoires in COVID-19. Study-wide background: Sites in the United States, Italy and Spain provided acute and convalescent COVID-19 samples.

Authors' analysis steps: The authors estimated nucleated cell counts from reference gene primer amplification. Sequencing was performed with immunoSEQ multiplex PCR; in TCRdb, only in-frame clones are kept and a portion is missing. V and J calls and clone size are as listed in that table; D and trimming were resolved from the DNA. The sample has under 150,000 clones, roughly 86% seen once. This clone showed up just a few times. The germline V gene has CDR1 LGHNA and CDR2 YNFKEQ. The CDR3 extends over 14 amino acids. J gave up 6 bases and V 4 bases, and 6 bases lay outside the gene matches. The sample comprised peripheral blood. The receptor was isolated from a woman between 50 and 59 years old who had recovered from COVID-19. The chain uses TRBV4-2 and TRBJ2-1, with 7 bases that match TRBD2. CDR3 region: CASSPQRGVNEQFF. CDR3 DNA: TGTGCCAGCAGCCCCCAGCGGGGAGTCAATGAGCAGTTCTTC.